This T cell receptor beta chain was observed in a study of cytomegalovirus exposure and HLA in healthy donors. Study conclusions and caveats: Later analysis suggested links between common viral pathogens and several top significant clusters. Cytomegalovirus-associated TCR beta chains were listed, numbering around 150. DRB1 showed the most TCR associations and HLA-C the fewest in a later analysis, as rates varied by HLA locus.

The PCR used 60 Vbeta and 13 Jbeta primers. Profiled with immunoSEQ multiplex PCR; TCRdb holds only in-frame clones, not every one. The table records 210,000 or so clones, 70% to 90% of them present only once. With regard to this clone: Antigen unknown.

This CDR3 region has 16 residues. V dropped 4 bases and J dropped 2 bases, with 17 bases sitting between them. CDR1 and CDR2 (germline): MGHRA, YSYEKL. J is TRBJ1-2 and V is TRBV4-1; perhaps TRBD1 as D (5 bases). Input material: PBMCs. The receptor was derived from a girl aged 2 to 10 in good health and CMV-seronegative. The CDR3 region is CASSLQGVRRNYGYTF. The CDR3 nucleotides are TGCGCCAGCAGCCTCCAAGGGGTCAGGAGAAACTATGGCTACACCTTC.